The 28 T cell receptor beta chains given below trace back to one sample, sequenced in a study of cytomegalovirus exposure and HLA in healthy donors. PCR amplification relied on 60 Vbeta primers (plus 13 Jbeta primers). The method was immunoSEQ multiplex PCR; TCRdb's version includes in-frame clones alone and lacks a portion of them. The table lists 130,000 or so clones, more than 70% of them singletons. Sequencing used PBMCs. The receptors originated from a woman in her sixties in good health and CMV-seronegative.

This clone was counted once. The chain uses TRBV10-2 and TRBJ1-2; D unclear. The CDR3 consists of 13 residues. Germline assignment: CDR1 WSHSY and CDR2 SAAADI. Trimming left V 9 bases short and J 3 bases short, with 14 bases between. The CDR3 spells CARRAPRDYGYTF. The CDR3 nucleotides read TGCGCCAGGAGGGCGCCTAGGGACTATGGCTACACCTTC.

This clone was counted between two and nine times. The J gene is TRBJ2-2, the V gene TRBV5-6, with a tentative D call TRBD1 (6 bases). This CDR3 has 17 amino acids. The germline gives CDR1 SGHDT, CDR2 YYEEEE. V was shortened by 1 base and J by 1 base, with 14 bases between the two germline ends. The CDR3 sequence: CASSLRGGQMNTGELFF. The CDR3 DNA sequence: TGTGCCAGCAGCTTGAGAGGCGGACAGATGAACACCGGGGAGCTGTTTTTT.

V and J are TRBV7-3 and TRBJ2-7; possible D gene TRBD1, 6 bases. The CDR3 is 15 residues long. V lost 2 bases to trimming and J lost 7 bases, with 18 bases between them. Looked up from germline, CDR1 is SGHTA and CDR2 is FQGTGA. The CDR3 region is CASSLSPQGVWEQYF. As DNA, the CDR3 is TGTGCCAGCAGCTTATCCCCACAGGGAGTCTGGGAGCAGTACTTC.

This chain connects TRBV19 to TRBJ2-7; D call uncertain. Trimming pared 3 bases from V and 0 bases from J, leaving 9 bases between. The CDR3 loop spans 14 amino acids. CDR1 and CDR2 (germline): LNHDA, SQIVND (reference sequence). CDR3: CASSIDWSSYEQYF. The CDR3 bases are TGTGCCAGTAGTATCGACTGGAGCTCCTACGAGCAGTACTTC. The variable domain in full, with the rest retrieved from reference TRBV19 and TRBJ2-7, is DGGITQSPKYLFRKEGQNVTLSCEQNLNHDAMYWYRQDPGQGLRLIYYSQIVNDFQKGDIAEGYSVSREKKESFPLTVTSAQKNPTAFYLCASSIDWSSYEQYFGPGTRLTVT.

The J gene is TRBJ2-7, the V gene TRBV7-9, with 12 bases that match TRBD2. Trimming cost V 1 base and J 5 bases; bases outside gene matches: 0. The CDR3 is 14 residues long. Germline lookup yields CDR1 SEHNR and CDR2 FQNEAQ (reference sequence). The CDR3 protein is CASSLGLAGDEQYF. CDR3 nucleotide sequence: TGTGCCAGCAGCTTAGGACTAGCGGGGGACGAGCAGTACTTC. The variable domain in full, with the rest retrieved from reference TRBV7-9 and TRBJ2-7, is DTGVSQNPRHKITKRGQNVTFRCDPISEHNRLYWYRQTLGQGPEFLTYFQNEAQLEKSRLLSDRFSAERPKGSFSTLEIQRTEQGDSAMYLCASSLGLAGDEQYFGPGTRLTVT.

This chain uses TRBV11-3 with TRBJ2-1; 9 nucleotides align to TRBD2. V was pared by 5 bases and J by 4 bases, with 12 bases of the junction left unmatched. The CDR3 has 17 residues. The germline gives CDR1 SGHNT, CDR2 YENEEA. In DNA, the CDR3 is TGTGCCAGCAGCCCGGCCGCGGGACTAGCACCTTACAATGAGCAGTTCTTC. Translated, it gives CASSPAAGLAPYNEQFF.

The CDR3 is CASSSTIGSYEQYF. The CDR3 region has the DNA TGTGCCAGCAGCTCGACCATCGGGAGCTACGAGCAGTACTTC. The rearrangement links TRBV7-2 to TRBJ2-7; D may be TRBD2 (6 bases). The CDR3 extends over 14 amino acids. The germline V gene has CDR1 SGHTA and CDR2 FQGNSA. V lost 4 bases and J 3 bases, leaving 13 bases between the germline ends.

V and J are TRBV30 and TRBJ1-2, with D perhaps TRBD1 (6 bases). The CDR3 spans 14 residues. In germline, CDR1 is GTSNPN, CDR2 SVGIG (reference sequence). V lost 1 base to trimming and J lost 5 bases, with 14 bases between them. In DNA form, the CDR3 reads TGTGCCTGGAGTGCCCCCCAGGGGAGATATGGCTACACCTTC. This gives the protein CAWSAPQGRYGYTF. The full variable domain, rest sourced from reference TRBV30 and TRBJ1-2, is SQTIHQWPATLVQPVGSPLSLECTVEGTSNPNLYWYRQAAGRGLQLLFYSVGIGQISSEVPQNLSASRPQDRQFILSSKKLLLSDSGFYLCAWSAPQGRYGYTFGSGTRLTVV.

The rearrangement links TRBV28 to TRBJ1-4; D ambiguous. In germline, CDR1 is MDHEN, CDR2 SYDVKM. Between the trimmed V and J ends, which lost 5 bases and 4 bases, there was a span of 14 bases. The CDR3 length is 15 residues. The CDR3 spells CASSPPSEGNEKLFF. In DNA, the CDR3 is TGTGCCAGCAGTCCCCCGTCGGAGGGTAATGAAAAACTGTTTTTT.

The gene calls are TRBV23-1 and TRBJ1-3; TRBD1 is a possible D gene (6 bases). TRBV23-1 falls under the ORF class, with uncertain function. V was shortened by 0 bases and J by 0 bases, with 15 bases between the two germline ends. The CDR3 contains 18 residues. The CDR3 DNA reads TGCGCCAGCAGTCAATCGATCGAAGGACAGTACTCTGGAAACACCATATATTTT. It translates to CASSQSIEGQYSGNTIYF.

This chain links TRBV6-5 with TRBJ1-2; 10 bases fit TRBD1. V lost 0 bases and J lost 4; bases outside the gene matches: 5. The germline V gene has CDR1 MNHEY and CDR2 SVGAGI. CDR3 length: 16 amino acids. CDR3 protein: CASSYSDRGPGYGYTF. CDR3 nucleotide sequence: TGTGCCAGCAGTTACTCAGACAGGGGGCCTGGCTATGGCTACACCTTC.

DNA for the CDR3: TGTGCCACCAGCAGTGACATAACTAGCGAGCAGTACTTC. It is translated as CATSSDITSEQYF. The rearrangement joins TRBV15 to TRBJ2-7, with D possibly being TRBD2 (5 bases). This CDR3 is 13 amino acids long. Trimming left V 3 bases short and J 6 bases short, with 12 bases between. Germline V lookup: CDR1 LNHNV, CDR2 YYDKDF (reference sequence).

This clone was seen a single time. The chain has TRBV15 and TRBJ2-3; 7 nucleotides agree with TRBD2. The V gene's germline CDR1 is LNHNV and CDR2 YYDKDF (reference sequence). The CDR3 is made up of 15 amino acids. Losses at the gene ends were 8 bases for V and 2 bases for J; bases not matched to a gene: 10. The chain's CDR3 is CATREATGDTDTQYF. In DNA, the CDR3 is TGTGCCACCCGGGAGGCGACTGGTGACACAGATACGCAGTATTTT.

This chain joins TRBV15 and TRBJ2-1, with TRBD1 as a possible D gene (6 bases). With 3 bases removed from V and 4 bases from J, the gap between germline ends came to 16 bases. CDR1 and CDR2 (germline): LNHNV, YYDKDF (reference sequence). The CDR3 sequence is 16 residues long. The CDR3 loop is CATSRRDRKNYNEQFF. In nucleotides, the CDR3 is TGTGCCACCAGCAGGAGAGACAGGAAGAATTACAATGAGCAGTTCTTC.

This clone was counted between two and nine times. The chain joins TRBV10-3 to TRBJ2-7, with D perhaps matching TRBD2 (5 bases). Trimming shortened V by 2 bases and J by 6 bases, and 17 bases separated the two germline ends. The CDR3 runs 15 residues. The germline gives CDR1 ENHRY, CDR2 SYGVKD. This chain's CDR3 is CAISETSGASLEQYF. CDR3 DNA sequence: TGTGCCATCAGTGAGACCAGCGGAGCCTCCCTCGAGCAGTACTTC.

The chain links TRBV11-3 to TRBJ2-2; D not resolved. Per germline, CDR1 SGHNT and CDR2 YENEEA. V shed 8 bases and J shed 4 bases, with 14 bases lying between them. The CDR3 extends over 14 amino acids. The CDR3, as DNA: TGTGCCAGCCCCGAGGAACCGGGCACCGGGGAGCTGTTTTTT. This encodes CASPEEPGTGELFF.

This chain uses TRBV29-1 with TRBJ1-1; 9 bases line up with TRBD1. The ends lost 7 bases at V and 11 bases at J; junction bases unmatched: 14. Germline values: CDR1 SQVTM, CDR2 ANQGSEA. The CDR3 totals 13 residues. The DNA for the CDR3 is TGCAGCGCAAAACCCGGGACAGGGACCGGGGCTTTCTTT. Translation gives CSAKPGTGTGAFF.

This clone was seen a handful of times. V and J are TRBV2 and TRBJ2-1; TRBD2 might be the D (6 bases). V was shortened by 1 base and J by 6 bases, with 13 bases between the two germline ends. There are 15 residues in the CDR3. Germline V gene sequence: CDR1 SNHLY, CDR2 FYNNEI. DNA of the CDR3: TGTGCCAGCAGTGAAGAGTGGACTACCAGCAATGAGCAGTTCTTC. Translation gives CASSEEWTTSNEQFF.

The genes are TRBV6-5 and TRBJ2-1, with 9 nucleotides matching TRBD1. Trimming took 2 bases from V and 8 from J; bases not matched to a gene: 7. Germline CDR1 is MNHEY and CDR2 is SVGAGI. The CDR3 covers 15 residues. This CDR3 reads CASSYLGTGSHEQFF. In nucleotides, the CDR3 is TGTGCCAGCAGTTACCTCGGGACAGGGAGTCATGAGCAGTTCTTC.

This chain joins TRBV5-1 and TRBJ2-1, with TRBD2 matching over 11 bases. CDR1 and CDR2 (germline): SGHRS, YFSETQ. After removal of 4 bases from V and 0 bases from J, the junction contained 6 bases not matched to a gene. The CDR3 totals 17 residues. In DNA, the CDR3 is TGCGCCAGCAGCCTCTCTAGCGGGAGGAGCTCCTACAATGAGCAGTTCTTC. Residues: CASSLSSGRSSYNEQFF.

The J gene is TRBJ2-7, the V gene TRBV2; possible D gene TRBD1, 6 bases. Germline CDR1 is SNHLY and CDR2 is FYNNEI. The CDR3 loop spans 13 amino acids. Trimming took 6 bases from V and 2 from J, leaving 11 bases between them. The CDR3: CASRSGQAYEQYF. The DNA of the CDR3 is TGTGCCAGCAGGTCGGGACAAGCCTACGAGCAGTACTTC.

In DNA form, the CDR3 reads TGTGCCAGTAGTACGGACATCCCACCCTACGAGCAGTACTTC. Translated, it gives CASSTDIPPYEQYF. The rearrangement links TRBV19 to TRBJ2-7, with D possibly matching TRBD1 (5 bases). Trimming pared 4 bases from V and 2 bases from J, leaving 12 bases between. CDR3 length: 14 residues. Germline CDR1 is LNHDA and CDR2 is SQIVND (reference sequence). Full variable domain (outside the CDR3, taken from reference TRBV19 and TRBJ2-7): DGGITQSPKYLFRKEGQNVTLSCEQNLNHDAMYWYRQDPGQGLRLIYYSQIVNDFQKGDIAEGYSVSREKKESFPLTVTSAQKNPTAFYLCASSTDIPPYEQYFGPGTRLTVT.

DNA for the CDR3: TGTGCCAGCCGGACTAGCGGGAGCACAGATACGCAGTATTTT. The encoded protein is CASRTSGSTDTQYF. V gene TRBV6-6 combines with J gene TRBJ2-3, with 11 bases identical to TRBD2. Germline trimming cut 8 bases from V and 0 bases from J; bases unmatched to any gene: 1. Germline V lookup: CDR1 MNHNY, CDR2 SVGAGI (reference sequence). This CDR3 is 14 amino acids long.

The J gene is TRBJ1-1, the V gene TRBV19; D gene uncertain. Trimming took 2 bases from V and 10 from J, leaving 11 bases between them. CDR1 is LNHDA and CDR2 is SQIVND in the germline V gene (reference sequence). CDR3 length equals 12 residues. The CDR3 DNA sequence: TGTGCCAGTAGTATAAGCGGACTTACAGCTTTCTTT. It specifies CASSISGLTAFF.

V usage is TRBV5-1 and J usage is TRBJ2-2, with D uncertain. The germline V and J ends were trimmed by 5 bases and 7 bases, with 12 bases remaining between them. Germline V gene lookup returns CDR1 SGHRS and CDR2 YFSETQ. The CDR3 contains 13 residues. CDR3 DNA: TGCGCCAGCAGATATTTAGTGAACGGGGAGCTGTTTTTT. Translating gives CASRYLVNGELFF.

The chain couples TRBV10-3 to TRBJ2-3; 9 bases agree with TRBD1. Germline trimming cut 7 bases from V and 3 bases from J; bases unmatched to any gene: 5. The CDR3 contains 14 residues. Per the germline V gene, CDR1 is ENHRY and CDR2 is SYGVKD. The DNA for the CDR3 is TGTGCCATCAAACCGACAGGGGGGACAGATACGCAGTATTTT. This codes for CAIKPTGGTDTQYF.

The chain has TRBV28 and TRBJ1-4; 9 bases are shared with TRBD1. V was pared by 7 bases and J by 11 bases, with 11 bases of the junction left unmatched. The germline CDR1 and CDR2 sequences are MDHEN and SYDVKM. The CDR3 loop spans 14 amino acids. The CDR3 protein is CASIQDRGRAKLFF. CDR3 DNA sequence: TGTGCCAGCATTCAGGACAGGGGAAGAGCGAAACTGTTTTTT.

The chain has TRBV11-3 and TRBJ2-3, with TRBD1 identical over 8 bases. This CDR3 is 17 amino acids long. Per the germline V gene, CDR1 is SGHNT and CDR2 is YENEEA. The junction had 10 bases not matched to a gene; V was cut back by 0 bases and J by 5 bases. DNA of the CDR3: TGTGCCAGCAGCTTAGATCCTCCCAGGGGGCTGATAGATACGCAGTATTTT. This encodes CASSLDPPRGLIDTQYF.